This T cell receptor beta chain was profiled in a study of blood T cell repertoires in COVID-19. Study-level information: From the United States, Italy and Spain came samples of acute and convalescent COVID-19.

Germline V lookup: CDR1 SGHRS, CDR2 YFSETQ. V was pared by 2 bases and J by 0 bases, with 5 bases of the junction left unmatched. CDR3 length: 19 residues. Clones were read by immunoSEQ multiplex PCR, and TCRdb kept only the in-frame ones, dropping some. The sample consists of approximately 360,000 clones, 80% to 85% of them appearing once. The material sequenced was PBMCs or T cells enriched from blood (not recorded which). This clonotype originated in a woman aged 50 to 65 who had recovered from COVID-19. The chain joins TRBV5-1 to TRBJ2-2; 15 bases line up with TRBD2. The CDR3 here is CASSFSGLAGGTNTGELFF. The CDR3 DNA reads as TGCGCCAGCAGCTTTTCTGGACTAGCGGGGGGGACGAACACCGGGGAGCTGTTTTTT.